This T cell receptor beta chain was profiled in a study of identical twins. The study's findings and limits: Invariant cells of the MAIT and iNKT types might have partly distorted the zero-insertion analyses. For out-of-frame alpha sequences shared by twins, low generation probability was in excess.

Per germline, CDR1 SQVTM and CDR2 ANQGSEA. The CDR3 loop spans 13 amino acids. Trimming removed 7 bases at V and 4 bases at J, with 16 bases between. TCRdb fed the 5' RACE reads into MiXCR, producing one record per CDR3 protein. The sample records about 730,000 distinct CDR3 sequences, 21% being singletons. The table lists this clonotype with many counts. Antigen: not known. These data were also reused for a study on T cells expressing NK-cell markers. That investigation notes: The contribution of dominant NKG2C+ clonotypes to CD8+ T cells in about six donors was about 1.0-7.5%.

The V gene is TRBV29-1, the J gene TRBJ2-5; perhaps TRBD2 as D (6 bases). The TCR comes from a woman between 18 and 30 years old in good health. Sequences were obtained from PBMCs. CDR3 DNA: TGCAGCGCGGAGGGCCCAGACAGAGAGACCCAGTACTTC. This translates into CSAEGPDRETQYF.